This T cell receptor beta chain was identified in a study of siplizumab effects on memory and regulatory T cells. Study findings and constraints: Proof of suppressive function in proliferating Tregs from siplizumab cultures was not established.

Of note for this clone: Its target is unknown.

It was about 100,000 TCR templates that were assayed per sample. TCRdb's copy holds only in-frame clones and misses some; the assay was immunoSEQ multiplex PCR. Of 100,000 to 120,000 clones listed, roughly 91% were seen once; the top ten hold less than 0.35%. The CDR3 extends over 15 amino acids. Germline assignment: CDR1 LGHNT and CDR2 FRNRAP. Trimming stripped 3 bases from V and 5 bases from J, with 17 bases between. The sequence was obtained from a human donor in good health. The chain recombines TRBV12-5 with TRBJ2-7; D assignment may be TRBD1 or TRBD2 (6 bases each). The sample comprised CD4+ T cells sorted from blood. As DNA, the CDR3 is TGTGCTAGTGGTTTAGTGGAGGGGGTTGACCACGAGCAGTACTTC. As protein: CASGLVEGVDHEQYF.